The 17 T cell receptor beta chains in this list originate from one sample, sequenced in a study of blood T cell repertoires in COVID-19. Here immunoSEQ multiplex PCR was the method, and the copy in TCRdb shows in-frame clones only, minus some. The sample consists of about 480,000 clones, 88% of them appearing once. The material sequenced was PBMCs or T cells enriched from blood (not recorded which). Receptor source: a woman aged 40 to 50 who had recovered from COVID-19.

J is TRBJ1-3 and V is TRBV7-2; 8 positions agree with TRBD1. After removal of 5 bases from V and 2 bases from J, the junction contained 5 bases not matched to a gene. Germline CDR1 and CDR2: SGHTA and FQGNSA. The CDR3 loop spans 15 amino acids. In nucleotides, the CDR3 is TGTGCCAGCAGCGCTACAGGGGGAACTGGAAACACCATATATTTT. Translation: CASSATGGTGNTIYF.

The rearrangement links TRBV9 to TRBJ2-7, with D hard to call. CDR3 length: 15 amino acids. Trimming left V 0 bases short and J 0 bases short, with 10 bases between. Germline CDR1 and CDR2: SGDLS and YYNGEE. The CDR3 DNA reads as TGTGCCAGCAGCGTAGCTCCCGGTAGCTCCTACGAGCAGTACTTC. As protein: CASSVAPGSSYEQYF.

This clone occurred once. The gene calls are TRBV6-5 and TRBJ2-5, with 16 bases that match TRBD2. After removal of 4 bases from V and 4 bases from J, the junction contained 3 bases not matched to a gene. In germline, CDR1 is MNHEY, CDR2 SVGAGI. The CDR3 has 16 residues. The chain's CDR3 is CASSWGTSGRGETQYF. For the CDR3, the DNA is TGTGCCAGCAGTTGGGGGACTAGCGGGAGGGGAGAGACCCAGTACTTC.

The chain joins TRBV7-8 to TRBJ1-2, with D perhaps TRBD1 (6 bases). Germline lookup yields CDR1 SGHVS and CDR2 FQNEAQ. This CDR3 is built from 14 residues. V lost 1 base, J lost 5 bases, and 11 bases lay in between. The CDR3 loop reads CASSLEGQSYGYTF. The CDR3 region has the DNA TGTGCCAGCAGCTTAGAAGGACAGTCTTATGGCTACACCTTC.

This chain connects TRBV21-1 to TRBJ2-3; TRBD2 is the table's D call and was not checked against the DNA. TRBV21-1 is recorded as a pseudogene. CDR3 length: 15 amino acids. CDR3 bases: TGTGCCAGCAGCAAAGGGGGGGGCAGGACAGATACGCAGTATTTT. Translated: CASSKGGGRTDTQYF.

This chain links TRBV3-1 (or the pseudogene TRBV3-2) with TRBJ1-2; D is perhaps TRBD1 (5 bases). Trimming stripped 0 bases from V and 5 bases from J, with 13 bases between. The germline CDR1 and CDR2 sequences are LGHDT and YNNKEL (reference sequence). This CDR3 has 15 amino acids. The CDR3, as DNA: TGTGCCAGCAGCCAAGATACGTTCACAGGATATGGCTACACCTTC. Encoded protein: CASSQDTFTGYGYTF.

This chain links TRBV5-6 with TRBJ2-7; the match to TRBD2 covers 9 bases. J lost 1 base, V lost 1 base, and 3 bases had no gene match. CDR3 length: 15 residues. CDR1 and CDR2 from the germline V gene are SGHDT and YYEEEE. For the CDR3, the DNA is TGTGCCAGCAGCTTGTGGGCGGGAGGGTCCTACGAGCAGTACTTC. Amino acids: CASSLWAGGSYEQYF.

The V call is TRBV6-1, the J call TRBJ1-4; D unclear. The CDR3 totals 16 residues. The V end was cut by 3 bases, the J end by 3 bases, with 14 bases between. CDR1 MNHNS and CDR2 SASEGT come from the germline V gene. CDR3 nucleotide sequence: TGTGCCAGCAGTGACTGGAAGGAGCGACCTAATGAAAAACTGTTTTTT. This encodes CASSDWKERPNEKLFF.

The chain is built from TRBV7-2 and TRBJ2-7; 8 bases map to TRBD2. This CDR3 comprises 13 residues. The V and J ends lost 7 bases and 9 bases, in that order; junction bases with no gene match: 11. The V gene's germline CDR1 is SGHTA and CDR2 FQGNSA. CDR3 DNA sequence: TGTGCCAGCAATATAGGCGGCGGGGGGCGGCAGTACTTC. Translated: CASNIGGGGRQYF.

This chain joins TRBV6-6 and TRBJ1-5, with 8 positions matching TRBD1. V shed 2 bases, J shed 0 bases, and the junction held 0 bases outside the gene matches. This CDR3 has 15 amino acids. CDR1 and CDR2 from the germline V gene are MNHNY and SVGAGI (reference sequence). Here the CDR3 reads CASSYGQGSNQPQHF. The CDR3 DNA reads TGTGCCAGCAGTTACGGACAGGGTAGCAATCAGCCCCAGCATTTT.

This chain joins TRBV6-5 and TRBJ2-7; D perhaps matches TRBD1 (6 bases). CDR3 length equals 13 residues. Per germline, CDR1 MNHEY and CDR2 SVGAGI. V was trimmed by 7 bases and J by 5 bases, leaving 15 bases between them. CDR3 sequence: CASTRQVGDEQYF. The CDR3 DNA sequence: TGTGCCAGCACTCGACAGGTAGGCGACGAGCAGTACTTC.

The CDR3 sequence is CASKPGDGGKNIQYF. The CDR3 region has the DNA TGTGCCAGTAAACCGGGGGACGGAGGTAAAAACATTCAGTACTTC. V and J are TRBV19 and TRBJ2-4, with a weak D call TRBD2 (6 bases). Germline loops: CDR1 LNHDA, CDR2 SQIVND (reference sequence). V gave up 7 bases and J gave up 4 bases, with 17 bases separating them. This CDR3 has 15 amino acids.

This rearrangement joins TRBV4-2 to TRBJ1-2; a weak D match, TRBD1 (6 bases). The V gene's germline CDR1 is LGHNA and CDR2 YNFKEQ. The V end was cut by 0 bases, the J end by 8 bases, with 22 bases between. The CDR3 consists of 17 residues. The CDR3 DNA is TGTGCCAGCAGCCAAGATGGTGCCGAAACAGGGACCCTCGGCTACACCTTC. Translating gives CASSQDGAETGTLGYTF.

This rearrangement joins TRBV27 to TRBJ2-7, with 7 bases matching TRBD2. The junction had 5 bases not matched to a gene; V was cut back by 0 bases and J by 0 bases. The CDR3 loop spans 16 amino acids. In germline, CDR1 is MNHEY, CDR2 SMNVEV (reference sequence). The DNA for the CDR3 is TGTGCCAGCAGTTTATCATGGGGGGACTACTCCTACGAGCAGTACTTC. Protein: CASSLSWGDYSYEQYF.

CDR3 nucleotides: TGTGCCAGCAGCCCCATAAGGACAGGGGCGGGGGAGACCCAGTACTTC. The encoded protein is CASSPIRTGAGETQYF. The V call is TRBV7-7, the J call TRBJ2-5; 9 positions match TRBD1. This CDR3 has 16 residues. Per germline, CDR1 SSHAT and CDR2 FNYEAQ (reference sequence). Germline trimming cut 5 bases from V and 5 bases from J; bases unmatched to any gene: 12.

The chain joins TRBV19 to TRBJ1-5; D uncertain. CDR3 length: 16 amino acids. Germline-derived CDR1 and CDR2 are LNHDA and SQIVND (reference sequence). With 3 bases removed from V and 4 bases from J, the gap between germline ends came to 16 bases. The CDR3 DNA is TGTGCCAGTAGTATTATATTCACCGCGGAGAATCAGCCCCAGCATTTT. Amino acids: CASSIIFTAENQPQHF.

The J gene is TRBJ2-1, the V gene TRBV7-2, with 9 bases matching TRBD2. This CDR3 spans 16 amino acids. V trimming: 1 base; J trimming: 1 base; junction bases outside the gene matches: 2. Germline CDR1 reads SGHTA; CDR2 reads FQGNSA. In DNA, the CDR3 is TGTGCCAGCAGCTTAGGGAGCGGGAGGTCCTACAATGAGCAGTTCTTC. Protein: CASSLGSGRSYNEQFF.